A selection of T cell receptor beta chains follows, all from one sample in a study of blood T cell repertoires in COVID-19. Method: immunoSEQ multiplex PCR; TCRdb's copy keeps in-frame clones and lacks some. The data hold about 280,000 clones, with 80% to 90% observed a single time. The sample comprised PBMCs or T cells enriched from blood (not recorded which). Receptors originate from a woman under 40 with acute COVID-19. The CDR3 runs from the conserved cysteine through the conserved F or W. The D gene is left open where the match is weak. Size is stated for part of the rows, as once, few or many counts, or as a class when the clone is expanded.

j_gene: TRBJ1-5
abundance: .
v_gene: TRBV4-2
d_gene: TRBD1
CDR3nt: TGTGCCAGCAGCCCAACAGGGGTTTCTCAGCCCCAGCATTTT
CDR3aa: CASSPTGVSQPQHF

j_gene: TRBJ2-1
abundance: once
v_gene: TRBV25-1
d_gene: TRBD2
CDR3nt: TGTGCCAGCGGGGGGGGTGAGCAGTTCTTC
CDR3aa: CASGGGEQFF

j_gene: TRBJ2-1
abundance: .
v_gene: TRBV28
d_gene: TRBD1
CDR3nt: TGTGCCAGCAGCGGCACCGGGACAGGGAACTCTCCGGAGCAGTTCTTC
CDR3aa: CASSGTGTGNSPEQFF

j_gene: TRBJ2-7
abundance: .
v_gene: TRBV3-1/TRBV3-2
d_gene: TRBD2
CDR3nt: TGTGCCAGCAGCCAAGCCGTGACTAGCGTCAACGAGCAGTACTTC
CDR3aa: CASSQAVTSVNEQYF

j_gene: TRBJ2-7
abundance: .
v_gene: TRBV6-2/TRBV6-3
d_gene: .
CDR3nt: TGTGCCAGCAGTTACTCGTTTCAAATTGGCGGGCGAGCCTACGAGCAGTACTTC
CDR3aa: CASSYSFQIGGRAYEQYF

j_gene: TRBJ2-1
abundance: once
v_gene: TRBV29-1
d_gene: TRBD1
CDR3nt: TGCAGCTCACGCGGGGGACAGGGGGGCTACAATGAGCAGTTCTTC
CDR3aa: CSSRGGQGGYNEQFF

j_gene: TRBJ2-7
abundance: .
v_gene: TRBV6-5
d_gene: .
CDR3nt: TGTGCCAGCGGGAGGTTCTACGAGCAGTACTTC
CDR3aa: CASGRFYEQYF

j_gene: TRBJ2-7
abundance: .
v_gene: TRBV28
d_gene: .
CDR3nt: TGTGCCAGCAGTTCCGGACAGACAAACTACGAGCAGTACTTC
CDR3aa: CASSSGQTNYEQYF

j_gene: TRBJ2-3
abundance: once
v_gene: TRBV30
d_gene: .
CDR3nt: TGTGCCTGGAGTGGGTTGGGGGGATACACAGATACGCAGTATTTT
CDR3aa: CAWSGLGGYTDTQYF

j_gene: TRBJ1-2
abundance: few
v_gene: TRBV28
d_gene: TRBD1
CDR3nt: TGTGCCAGCAGTTTGCTGGATCCGGGACAGACTAACTATGGCTACACCTTC
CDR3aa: CASSLLDPGQTNYGYTF